Listed below are T cell receptor beta chains from one sample, sequenced in a study of response to subunit inactivated influenza vaccine. TCRdb redid the calling of the RT-PCR reads with MiXCR, one entry per CDR3 protein. The sample has around 850,000 distinct CDR3 sequences, roughly 20% seen once; the top ten hold roughly a tenth. Material: PBMCs from blood, obtained about 5 days after vaccination. The receptors shown here come from a middle-aged man who received an inactivated influenza vaccine. CDR3s include the opening cysteine and the closing phenylalanine or tryptophan. Each record gives: V gene, D gene, clone size, J gene, CDR3 DNA, CDR3 protein. The D gene is left open where the match is weak. Some rows mark clone size as missing; the rest say once, few, many or name a class of expanded clone.

>TRBV30|NA|NA|TRBJ2-1
TGTGCCTGGAGTGAAGGTACGAACTCCTACAATGAGCAGTTCTTC
CAWSEGTNSYNEQFF
>TRBV6-2/TRBV6-3|TRBD2|few|TRBJ2-1
TGTGCCAGCAGTCTTAGCGGGGGGGCCAATGAGCAGTTCTTC
CASSLSGGANEQFF
>TRBV20-1|NA|NA|TRBJ2-7
TGCAGTGCTAGAGAATCGACTGGAATGGGGGCCGAGCAGTACTTC
CSARESTGMGAEQYF
>TRBV4-1|NA|NA|TRBJ1-4
TGCGCCAGCAGCCAAGTTAGAGGTGAAAAACTGTTTTTT
CASSQVRGEKLFF
>TRBV6-2/TRBV6-3|TRBD1|NA|TRBJ2-2
TGTGCCAGCAGCCGAGACAGGGGCCGGGGCACCGGGGAGCTGTTTTTT
CASSRDRGRGTGELFF
>TRBV7-2|TRBD1|NA|TRBJ2-2
TGTGCCAGCAGATTGCAGGGGGCGCTCAACGGGGAGCTGTTTTTT
CASRLQGALNGELFF
>TRBV7-6|NA|NA|TRBJ1-4
TGTGCCAGCAGCTCCTCACCTGCAACTAATGAAAAACTGTTTTTT
CASSSSPATNEKLFF
>TRBV9|NA|NA|TRBJ2-1
TGTGCCAGCAGCCCAGGGACCACGGGTGAGCAGTTCTTC
CASSPGTTGEQFF
>TRBV4-2|TRBD1|few|TRBJ2-1
TGTGCCAGCAGCCAAGCGTTACAGGGGGGCAGCTCCTACAATGAGCAGTTCTTC
CASSQALQGGSSYNEQFF
>TRBV11-2|TRBD1|few|TRBJ1-1
TGTGCCAGCAGTCTAACGGACAGGGGCACTGAAGCTTTCTTT
CASSLTDRGTEAFF
>TRBV12-3/TRBV12-4|NA|NA|TRBJ2-1
TGTGCCAGCAGGGTGACTATCTCCTACAATGAGCAGTTCTTC
CASRVTISYNEQFF
>TRBV4-2|TRBD2|NA|TRBJ2-2
TGTGCCAGCAGCCAAGATCGACTAGCGGAATACACCGGGGAGCTGTTTTTT
CASSQDRLAEYTGELFF
>TRBV7-9|TRBD1|NA|TRBJ1-1
TGTGCCAGCAGTCCGCGGACAGGGGGCTCAGCTTTCTTT
CASSPRTGGSAFF
>TRBV7-9|TRBD2|NA|TRBJ2-1
TGTGCCAGCATGGGGCGGGGGAATGAGCAGTTCTTC
CASMGRGNEQFF
>TRBV20-1|TRBD2|NA|TRBJ2-3
TGCAGTGCTCCGGTATGGGGGGGTACGACAGATACGCAGTATTTT
CSAPVWGGTTDTQYF
>TRBV2|TRBD2|few|TRBJ2-3
TGTGCCGGCAGTGTCCGGGGACTAGCTCTCACAGATACGCAGTATTTT
CAGSVRGLALTDTQYF
>TRBV11-2|NA|many|TRBJ2-7
TGTGCCAGCAGCTTAGTAGCGAAACGATTGTACGAGCAGTACTTC
CASSLVAKRLYEQYF
>TRBV24-1|TRBD1|NA|TRBJ2-1
TGTGCCACCACGGGGACAGCGACAGGCTATGAGCAGTTCTTC
CATTGTATGYEQFF
>TRBV6-7|NA|NA|TRBJ1-2
TGTGCCAGCACCAGTTACTGTGGTGGCTACACCTTC
CASTSYCGGYTF
>TRBV5-5|NA|NA|TRBJ1-1
TGTGCCAGCAGCTCCGGGCCCATGAACACTGAAGCTTTCTTT
CASSSGPMNTEAFF
>TRBV5-1|NA|NA|TRBJ2-1
TGCGCCAGCAGCTTTCCGGACAAGGAGCAGTTCTTC
CASSFPDKEQFF
>TRBV7-9|TRBD1|NA|TRBJ1-2
TGTGCCAGCAAGAGACAGGGGAAAGACTATGGCTACACCTTC
CASKRQGKDYGYTF
>TRBV20-1|TRBD1|few|TRBJ2-7
TGCAGTGCTACCCGGGACAGGGGTCACGAGCAGTACTTC
CSATRDRGHEQYF
>TRBV24-1|TRBD2|few|TRBJ2-1
TGTGCCACCAGTGACCTAGGGACTAGCGGCTACAATGAGCAGTTCTTC
CATSDLGTSGYNEQFF
>TRBV6-5|NA|few|TRBJ2-1
TGTGCCAGCAGTTACTCGAGGGGGGCCCTCAGGGATGAGCAGTTCTTC
CASSYSRGALRDEQFF
>TRBV23-1|NA|NA|TRBJ2-4
TGCGCCAGCAGTCCACGGACGATGCTAGCCAAAAACATTCAGTACTTC
CASSPRTMLAKNIQYF
>TRBV5-1|NA|NA|TRBJ1-1
TGCGCCAGCAGCTTTCAGGGGCCGAACACTGAAGCTTTCTTT
CASSFQGPNTEAFF
>TRBV7-2|NA|NA|TRBJ2-4
TGTGCCAGCAGCTTAGGTGCAGGGAGGATTCAGTACTTC
CASSLGAGRIQYF
>TRBV7-9|NA|NA|TRBJ2-7
TGTGCCAGCAGCTTACTCGGGGGGCAGGCCTCCTACGAGCAGTACTTC
CASSLLGGQASYEQYF
>TRBV29-1|NA|few|TRBJ2-3
TGCAGCGTTCTCGGCGGGCAGGTCTCGGGCACAGATACGCAGTATTTT
CSVLGGQVSGTDTQYF
>TRBV4-1|TRBD2|NA|TRBJ2-1
TGCGCCAGCAGCCAACGGGCCTTGAGCGGGACTAGCGCCAATGAGCAGTTCTTC
CASSQRALSGTSANEQFF
>TRBV12-3/TRBV12-4|TRBD1|many|TRBJ2-3
TGTGCCAGCAGTTCCACGACAGGGAGTGAAGATACGCAGTATTTT
CASSSTTGSEDTQYF
>TRBV12-3/TRBV12-4|NA|NA|TRBJ2-7
TGTGCCAGCAGCCCGACGGGACACCTAACCTACGAGCAGTACTTC
CASSPTGHLTYEQYF
>TRBV29-1|NA|few|TRBJ2-7
TGCAGCGCTGGGGGGGGGCTGGGCGAGCAGTACTTC
CSAGGGLGEQYF
>TRBV10-3|NA|NA|TRBJ2-4
TGTGCCATCAGTGTGGGCAGCTTGGCCAAAAACATTCAGTACTTC
CAISVGSLAKNIQYF
>TRBV10-3|NA|NA|TRBJ2-5
TGTGCCATCAGTGCTGCTAGGCTCGAGACCCAGTACTTC
CAISAARLETQYF
>TRBV20-1|NA|few|TRBJ2-7
TGCAGTGTCACCGGCTATGGAGCCTACGAGCAGTACTTC
CSVTGYGAYEQYF
>TRBV5-1|TRBD2|NA|TRBJ2-1
TGCGCCAGCGGACGGGAGGGAATACTTCCGTTCAATGAGCAGTTCTTC
CASGREGILPFNEQFF
>TRBV29-1|NA|few|TRBJ2-1
TGCAGCGTTGGTAGGTTTTCCTACAATGAGCAGTTCTTC
CSVGRFSYNEQFF
>TRBV28|TRBD2|few|TRBJ2-1
TGTGCCAGCAGCCACAATCTACTAGCGGGCAACTCCTACAATGAGCAGTTCTTC
CASSHNLLAGNSYNEQFF
>TRBV28|NA|many|TRBJ1-4
TGTGCCAGCAGTTTCTCCCCTCATGAAAAACTGTTTTTT
CASSFSPHEKLFF
>TRBV20-1|TRBD2|NA|TRBJ2-1
TGCAGTGCCTTTACTAGCGGGACACCCTACAATGAGCAGTTCTTC
CSAFTSGTPYNEQFF
>TRBV7-2|TRBD1|NA|TRBJ2-7
TGTGCCAGCAGCTTAGCGGGACAGCTCTACGAGCAGTACTTC
CASSLAGQLYEQYF
>TRBV15|NA|NA|TRBJ2-5
TGTGCCACGAATGGGGCTGTTCAAGAGACCCAGTACTTC
CATNGAVQETQYF
>TRBV7-6|NA|NA|TRBJ2-7
TGTGCCAGCAGCTTAAAGCGGTCCTACGAGCAGTACTTC
CASSLKRSYEQYF
>TRBV27|NA|few|TRBJ2-5
TGTGCCAGCGGGCAGTCTCGAGTCCAAGAGACCCAGTACTTC
CASGQSRVQETQYF
>TRBV7-2|TRBD1|few|TRBJ1-4
TGTGCCAGCAGCTGGAAACAGGGGGGAGGCGAAAAACTGTTTTTT
CASSWKQGGGEKLFF
>TRBV10-3|TRBD1|few|TRBJ2-1
TGTGCCATCCGCCAGGGGGCCATCTACAATGAGCAGTTCTTC
CAIRQGAIYNEQFF
>TRBV5-5|TRBD1|many|TRBJ2-7
TGTGCCAGCAGCTTGAAATCCGGGACAGGATCCTACGAGCAGTACTTC
CASSLKSGTGSYEQYF
>TRBV5-1|NA|NA|TRBJ1-1
TGCGCCAGCAGCTTGGCGGCAGGGGAGGGCACTGAAGCTTTCTTT
CASSLAAGEGTEAFF
>TRBV15|NA|many|TRBJ1-6
TGTGCCACCAGCAGAGGGAAGGTGCAGAATAATTCACCCCTCCACTTT
CATSRGKVQNNSPLHF
>TRBV28|NA|few|TRBJ2-3
TGTGCCAGCAGTGAGGGACTGGCTAACACAGATACGCAGTATTTT
CASSEGLANTDTQYF
>TRBV7-2|NA|few|TRBJ2-7
TGTGCCAGCAGCTTAGTTCATGGGGGTACCTACGAGCAGTACTTC
CASSLVHGGTYEQYF
>TRBV5-6|NA|few|TRBJ2-7
TGTGCCAGCAGTCCCCTTTCGTTTGGCGGGGGCGGCGAGCAGTACTTC
CASSPLSFGGGGEQYF
>TRBV15|TRBD2|NA|TRBJ2-1
TGTGCCACCAGCATACCAAGCGGGGTCCGCTACAATGAGCAGTTCTTC
CATSIPSGVRYNEQFF
>TRBV9|NA|few|TRBJ1-4
TGTGCCAGCAGCATCGGGACGAGGGGTAATGAAAAACTGTTTTTT
CASSIGTRGNEKLFF
>TRBV10-3|TRBD1|many|TRBJ2-5
TGTGCCATCAGTGAGGACAGGGCCAGGGAGACCCAGTACTTC
CAISEDRARETQYF
>TRBV27|NA|many|TRBJ2-2
TGTGCCACCGAGAACACCGGGGAGCTGTTTTTT
CATENTGELFF
>TRBV7-9|TRBD2|NA|TRBJ2-1
TGTGCCAGCAGCGCCCGACTAGCGGGAGAATACAATGAGCAGTTCTTC
CASSARLAGEYNEQFF
>TRBV19|NA|NA|TRBJ1-5
TGTGCCAGTAGTTGGCAGGGGAGTGGAAATCAGCCCCAGCATTTT
CASSWQGSGNQPQHF